This T cell receptor beta chain was found in a study of glioma-infiltrating T cells after dendritic cell vaccination. On the study more broadly: Autologous tumor lysate was loaded overnight onto monocyte-derived dendritic cells grown 6 to 7 days with IL-4 and GM-CSF. Three intradermal dendritic cell vaccine injections were given every two weeks.

Time point indicated: after dendritic cell vaccination, including at tumor progression/relapse. Selection required adequate fresh-frozen tumor tissue plus more than two years' survival data. Here immunoSEQ multiplex PCR was the method, and the copy in TCRdb shows in-frame clones only, minus some. The data contain approximately 90,000 clones, over 75% of them seen just once; the ten biggest clones take up roughly 2.1%. The sample in question was blood, obtained after dendritic cell vaccination. This clonotype was sampled from a human donor with glioblastoma.

This chain's CDR3 is CASSQPDRGNEQYF. The CDR3 region has the DNA TGTGCCAGCAGCCAACCCGACAGGGGGAACGAGCAGTACTTC. This chain links TRBV4-2 with TRBJ2-7; 9 positions match TRBD1. Germline CDR1 is LGHNA and CDR2 is YNFKEQ. J gave up 5 bases and V 2 bases, and 4 bases lay outside the gene matches. The CDR3 has 14 residues.